The 29 T cell receptor beta chains reported below all come from one sample, sequenced in a study of blood T cell repertoires in COVID-19. The method was immunoSEQ multiplex PCR; TCRdb's version includes in-frame clones alone and lacks a portion of them. The profile shows 150,000 to 200,000 clones, nearly 85% of them singletons. Sample: peripheral blood. These receptors all come from a woman in her twenties or thirties with acute or convalescent COVID-19.

CDR3 region: CASSSYGQGDGYTF. In nucleotides, the CDR3 is TGTGCCAGCAGCAGCTATGGGCAGGGCGATGGCTACACCTTC. The rearrangement links TRBV21-1 to TRBJ1-2; the D call of TRBD1 is as the table states it, not checked on the DNA. TRBV21-1 is a listed pseudogene. The CDR3 loop spans 14 amino acids.

In this sample, this clone turned up a few times. The chain employs TRBV5-4 and TRBJ2-2; possibly TRBD2 for D (7 bases). The CDR3 covers 16 residues. Germline CDR1 SGHNT, CDR2 YYREEE (reference sequence). Between the trimmed V and J ends, which lost 0 bases and 5 bases, there was a span of 14 bases. CDR3 DNA sequence: TGTGCCAGCAGCTTGGTGGCGGGGGCGGGGACCGGGGAGCTGTTTTTT. This gives the protein CASSLVAGAGTGELFF. Complete variable domain (other parts from reference TRBV5-4 and TRBJ2-2): ETGVTQSPTHLIKTRGQQVTLRCSSQSGHNTVSWYQQALGQGPQFIFQYYREEENGRGNFPPRFSGLQFPNYSSELNVNALELDDSALYLCASSLVAGAGTGELFFGEGSRLTVL.

V usage is TRBV5-1 and J usage is TRBJ1-3; the D is unclear. Trimming stripped 5 bases from V and 4 bases from J, with 13 bases between. Germline V CDR1 and CDR2: SGHRS, YFSETQ. CDR3 size: 14 residues. The CDR3 loop is CASRQEAAGNTIYF. DNA of the CDR3: TGCGCCAGCAGGCAAGAGGCGGCGGGAAACACCATATATTTT.

The chain combines TRBV29-1 with TRBJ2-5; TRBD2 matches 10 bases. After removal of 5 bases from V and 1 base from J, the junction contained 4 bases not matched to a gene. CDR1 and CDR2 (germline): SQVTM, ANQGSEA. CDR3 size: 14 residues. The CDR3 sequence is CSVPLAGVQETQYF. In DNA form, the CDR3 reads TGCAGCGTTCCTCTAGCGGGGGTCCAAGAGACCCAGTACTTC.

V is TRBV7-8 and J is TRBJ1-5; the match to TRBD1 covers 11 bases. From germline, CDR1 is SGHVS and CDR2 FQNEAQ. CDR3 length: 15 amino acids. Trimming cost V 5 bases and J 4 bases; bases outside gene matches: 4. CDR3 in DNA: TGTGCCAGCAGCCCAGGACAGGGGGCGAATCAGCCCCAGCATTTT. This codes for CASSPGQGANQPQHF.

The V call is TRBV9, the J call TRBJ2-6; the D gene is possibly TRBD1 (5 bases). The length of the CDR3 is 17 residues. V was clipped by 0 bases and J by 0 bases, with 10 bases between them. Looked up from germline, CDR1 is SGDLS and CDR2 is YYNGEE. The CDR3 DNA follows: TGTGCCAGCAGCGTAGTACAGGCCCTCTCTGGGGCCAACGTCCTGACTTTC. Encoded protein: CASSVVQALSGANVLTF.

The CDR3 reads CASREGSTEAFF. The DNA for the CDR3 is TGCGCCAGCAGAGAAGGGAGCACTGAAGCTTTCTTT. The rearrangement links TRBV10-2 to TRBJ1-1; no definite D call. The CDR3 has 12 residues. Trimming took off 6 bases at V and 4 bases at J, with 9 bases between the two ends. In germline, CDR1 is WSHSY, CDR2 SAAADI.

V is TRBV10-1 and J is TRBJ1-2; D gene uncertain. Trimming left V 9 bases short and J 8 bases short, with 13 bases between. This CDR3 has 11 amino acids. Germline V lookup: CDR1 WNHNN, CDR2 SYGVQD (reference sequence). CDR3 DNA sequence: TGCGCCAGAAAGACTCATCACGGCTACACCTTC. It is translated as CARKTHHGYTF.

A few counts support this clone. CDR3 sequence (DNA): TGTGCCAGTAAGAACCCGGGACTCCCCTATTCACCCCTCCACTTT. Translated: CASKNPGLPYSPLHF. The rearrangement joins TRBV19 to TRBJ1-6, with D tentatively TRBD1 (5 bases). The CDR3 extends over 15 amino acids. CDR1 and CDR2 from the germline V gene are LNHDA and SQIVND (reference sequence). Deletions cut 7 bases from V and 8 bases from J, with 18 bases between.

This clone showed up just once. The rearrangement links TRBV11-2 to TRBJ2-3, with D possibly being TRBD2 (6 bases). V was shortened by 5 bases and J by 8 bases, with 8 bases between the two germline ends. The germline CDR1 and CDR2 sequences are SGHAT and FQNNGV. The CDR3 runs to 11 residues. This CDR3 is CASSRSGTQYF. The CDR3 DNA is TGTGCCAGCAGCCGTAGCGGTACGCAGTATTTT. Based on the CDR3 plus reference TRBV11-2 and TRBJ2-3, the full variable domain is EAGVAQSPRYKIIEKRQSVAFWCNPISGHATLYWYQQILGQGPKLLIQFQNNGVVDDSQLPKDRFSAERLKGVDSTLKIQPAKLEDSAVYLCASSRSGTQYFGPGTRLTVL.

The V gene is TRBV28, the J gene TRBJ1-1; 9 nucleotides match TRBD1. CDR1 is MDHEN and CDR2 is SYDVKM in the germline V gene. Trimming cost V 6 bases and J 2 bases; bases outside gene matches: 7. The CDR3 is 15 residues long. The CDR3 DNA follows: TGTGCCAGCAGCCCAGCGACAGGGGGAAACACTGAAGCTTTCTTT. Translation gives CASSPATGGNTEAFF.

This chain uses TRBV28 with TRBJ1-1; the match to TRBD1 covers 9 bases. CDR1 and CDR2 (germline): MDHEN, SYDVKM. The CDR3 runs 14 residues. The junction had 9 bases not matched to a gene; V was cut back by 6 bases and J by 7 bases. The CDR3 coding sequence is TGTGCCAGCAGCCTGACAGGGGGTTACTTTGAAGCTTTCTTT. As protein: CASSLTGGYFEAFF.

This clone came up a few times. The chain is built from TRBV30 and TRBJ2-7, with 7 bases lining up with TRBD2. The V and J ends lost 1 base and 2 bases, in that order; junction bases with no gene match: 14. The CDR3 has 17 amino acids. Germline CDR1 and CDR2: GTSNPN and SVGIG (reference sequence). The CDR3 sequence: CAWSAPPRLAVTYEQYF. In DNA form, the CDR3 reads TGTGCCTGGAGTGCCCCTCCGAGGCTAGCGGTAACCTACGAGCAGTACTTC.

The gene calls are TRBV7-8 and TRBJ2-5; a weak D match, TRBD2 (6 bases). The germline V gene has CDR1 SGHVS and CDR2 FQNEAQ. Trimming stripped 7 bases from V and 1 base from J, with 10 bases between. The CDR3 contains 13 residues. The CDR3 nucleotides read TGTGCCAGCACCCCCGGGGGCCAAGAGACCCAGTACTTC. Residues: CASTPGGQETQYF.

The chain is built from TRBV6-5 and TRBJ1-5; 7 bases are shared with TRBD1. Germline CDR1 reads MNHEY; CDR2 reads SVGAGI. V lost 6 bases and J lost 2; bases outside the gene matches: 7. The CDR3 totals 15 residues. The CDR3 is CASSRTGVGNQPQHF. The CDR3, as DNA: TGTGCCAGCAGCAGAACAGGGGTAGGCAATCAGCCCCAGCATTTT.

This sequence joins TRBV5-1 and TRBJ2-2; perhaps TRBD1 as D (6 bases). The V end was cut by 5 bases, the J end by 4 bases, with 21 bases between. Germline lookup yields CDR1 SGHRS and CDR2 YFSETQ. The CDR3 loop spans 17 amino acids. The DNA of the CDR3 is TGCGCCAGCAGAAACTTCTTAGGACAGTCTTCCACCGGGGAGCTGTTTTTT. Translation gives CASRNFLGQSSTGELFF.

The chain is built from TRBV24-1 and TRBJ1-5; 9 bases map to TRBD1. The CDR3 loop spans 13 amino acids. Unmatched junction bases numbered 0, after V lost 4 bases and J lost 6 bases. Germline V CDR1 and CDR2: KGHDR, SFDVKD. CDR3 loop: CATSEQGAQPQHF. CDR3 bases: TGTGCCACCAGTGAACAGGGGGCTCAGCCCCAGCATTTT.

The chain joins TRBV28 to TRBJ1-3; D not certain. There are 14 residues in the CDR3. Germline V gives CDR1 MDHEN, CDR2 SYDVKM. V was clipped by 3 bases and J by 3 bases, with 9 bases between them. The CDR3 DNA reads TGTGCCAGCAGTTTTCGGGGTTTTGGAAACACCATATATTTT. Protein product: CASSFRGFGNTIYF.

The chain recombines TRBV30 with TRBJ1-4, with D tentatively TRBD1 (5 bases). Trimming took off 3 bases at V and 4 bases at J, with 12 bases between the two ends. The CDR3 is 14 residues long. Germline-derived CDR1 and CDR2 are GTSNPN and SVGIG (reference sequence). Here the CDR3 DNA reads TGTGCCTGGAGCAGTGGGGGGGGTAATGAAAAACTGTTTTTT. It codes for CAWSSGGGNEKLFF.

On this clone itself: This may stem from a read error, because a much larger clone lies one nucleotide away. The chain is built from TRBV13 and TRBJ2-2; TRBD1 matches 9 bases. CDR1 is PRHDT and CDR2 is FYEKMQ in the germline V gene (reference sequence). The CDR3 loop spans 12 amino acids. J was trimmed by 6 bases and V by 7 bases; bases with no gene match: 0. The chain's CDR3 is CASNRGPGELFF. The CDR3, as DNA: TGTGCCAGCAACAGGGGGCCCGGGGAGCTGTTTTTT.

The rearrangement uses TRBV3-1 (or the pseudogene TRBV3-2) and TRBJ2-3, with TRBD1 matching over 11 bases. In germline, CDR1 is LGHDT, CDR2 YNNKEL (reference sequence). V was clipped by 5 bases and J by 6 bases; unmatched bases: 4. The CDR3 loop spans 14 amino acids. DNA for the CDR3: TGTGCCAGCAGCAAGGACAGGGGGCGGGATACGCAGTATTTT. This translates into CASSKDRGRDTQYF.

The gene calls are TRBV7-2 and TRBJ1-5; TRBD1 is a possible D gene (5 bases). The germline CDR1 and CDR2 sequences are SGHTA and FQGNSA. Trimming took 6 bases from V and 0 from J, leaving 12 bases between them. The length of the CDR3 is 15 residues. The CDR3 DNA sequence: TGTGCCAGCAGGGGGGAGGAGTATAGCAATCAGCCCCAGCATTTT. It yields the protein CASRGEEYSNQPQHF.

The chain joins TRBV30 to TRBJ1-5; a weak D match, TRBD1 (5 bases). The V end lost 1 base, the J end lost 1 base, and 5 bases lay between the germline ends. From germline, CDR1 is GTSNPN and CDR2 SVGIG (reference sequence). CDR3 size: 13 residues. The CDR3 loop is CAWSGQSNQPQHF. In DNA form, the CDR3 reads TGTGCCTGGAGTGGACAGAGCAATCAGCCCCAGCATTTT.

V is TRBV5-1 and J is TRBJ2-7; D gene ambiguous. Trimming pared 0 bases from V and 3 bases from J, leaving 4 bases between. The CDR3 has 12 residues. CDR1 SGHRS and CDR2 YFSETQ come from the germline V gene. The CDR3 is CASSLDNYEQYF. CDR3 bases: TGCGCCAGCAGCTTGGACAACTACGAGCAGTACTTC. Using reference TRBV5-1 and TRBJ2-7 for the parts outside the CDR3, the full variable domain is KAGVTQTPRYLIKTRGQQVTLSCSPISGHRSVSWYQQTPGQGLQFLFEYFSETQRNKGNFPGRFSGRQFSNSRSEMNVSTLELGDSALYLCASSLDNYEQYFGPGTRLTVT.

The chain employs TRBV11-2 and TRBJ2-1, with a weak D call TRBD1 (6 bases). Germline V gene lookup returns CDR1 SGHAT and CDR2 FQNNGV. The CDR3 has 14 amino acids. Trimming pared 7 bases from V and 2 bases from J, leaving 12 bases between. The CDR3 coding sequence is TGTGCCAGCACAATAGGGGGAACCTACAATGAGCAGTTCTTC. The encoded protein is CASTIGGTYNEQFF.

The J gene is TRBJ1-3, the V gene TRBV18; D call uncertain. In germline, CDR1 is KGHSH, CDR2 LQKENI. There are 15 residues in the CDR3. Trimming removed 8 bases from V and 2 bases from J, with 16 bases in between. CDR3 DNA sequence: TGTGCCAGCCGCACGCCGGTTCCTGCTGGAAACACCATATATTTT. It encodes CASRTPVPAGNTIYF.

The chain combines TRBV4-3 with TRBJ2-7; the D is unclear. This CDR3 is 14 amino acids long. Germline loops: CDR1 LGHNA, CDR2 YSLEER. The V end lost 0 bases, the J end lost 3 bases, and 9 bases lay between the germline ends. The DNA for the CDR3 is TGCGCCAGCAGCCAAGATTCAGGTCGCTACGAGCAGTACTTC. Amino acids: CASSQDSGRYEQYF.

The chain combines TRBV7-3 with TRBJ2-5; D might be TRBD2 (6 bases). Germline V gene sequence: CDR1 SGHTA, CDR2 FQGTGA. The CDR3 runs to 15 residues. The V gene lost 2 bases and the J gene lost 7 bases, with 17 bases spanning the gap. This CDR3 reads CASSLDGGSGGTQYF. The CDR3 DNA reads as TGTGCCAGCAGCTTAGATGGGGGGTCCGGCGGGACCCAGTACTTC. The full variable domain, with the rest looked up from reference TRBV7-3 and TRBJ2-5, is GAGVSQTPSNKVTEKGKYVELRCDPISGHTALYWYRQSLGQGPEFLIYFQGTGAADDSGLPNDRFFAVRPEGSVSTLKIQRTERGDSAVYLCASSLDGGSGGTQYFGPGTRLLVL.

V and J are TRBV5-1 and TRBJ2-6; the match to TRBD1 covers 8 bases. The V gene's germline CDR1 is SGHRS and CDR2 YFSETQ. V shed 0 bases, J shed 1 base, and the junction held 12 bases outside the gene matches. CDR3 size: 20 residues. Here the CDR3 reads CASSLDRQGALVSGANVLTF. CDR3 sequence (DNA): TGCGCCAGCAGCTTGGACAGGCAGGGGGCCCTTGTATCTGGGGCCAACGTCCTGACTTTC.